The rows below give T cell receptor beta chains drawn from one sample of a study of identical twins. TCRdb redid the calling of the 5' RACE reads with MiXCR, one entry per CDR3 protein. The sample records about 340,000 distinct CDR3 sequences, around an eighth being singletons. Another study also made use of these data, one on yellow fever vaccine responses in identical twins.

Sequencing was done on a sample of CD8+ T cells sorted from blood. The receptor set was obtained from a woman between 18 and 29 years old in good health. CDR3s include the opening cysteine and the closing phenylalanine or tryptophan. The order of the fields is V gene, J gene, D gene, clone size, CDR3 length, CDR3 protein, CDR3 DNA. The D gene is left open where the match is weak. Only part of the rows carry a size: once, few, many, or a class if the clone is expanded.

>TRBV9|TRBJ1-5|-|few|15
CASSADGLSNQPQHF
TGTGCCAGCAGCGCGGACGGACTTAGCAATCAGCCCCAGCATTTT
>TRBV20-1|TRBJ2-7|TRBD1|many|12
CSARTGGGEQYF
TGCAGTGCTAGAACAGGGGGCGGTGAGCAGTACTTC
>TRBV7-8|TRBJ1-1|-|few|13
CASSRTSFTEAFF
TGTGCCAGCAGCCGGACCTCTTTCACTGAAGCTTTCTTT
>TRBV20-1|TRBJ1-1|-|-|11
CSASWYTEAFF
TGCAGTGCTAGTTGGTACACTGAAGCTTTCTTT
>TRBV6-5|TRBJ2-2|-|many|14
CASSYGVNTGELFF
TGTGCCAGCAGTTACGGTGTGAACACCGGGGAGCTGTTTTTT
>TRBV28|TRBJ2-7|TRBD2|many|15
CASSLAGGGSYEQYF
TGTGCCAGCAGTTTAGCGGGGGGCGGCTCCTACGAGCAGTACTTC
>TRBV2|TRBJ2-1|TRBD1|-|13
CASSEQGLDEQFF
TGTGCCAGCAGCGAACAGGGGCTAGATGAGCAGTTCTTC
>TRBV12-3/TRBV12-4|TRBJ2-3|TRBD2|many|18
CASSFLLAGGTGTDTQYF
TGTGCCAGCAGTTTTCTACTAGCGGGAGGGACGGGCACAGATACGCAGTATTTT
>TRBV2|TRBJ2-3|-|-|14
CASTPLAGTDTQYF
TGTGCCAGCACGCCCTTAGCGGGCACAGATACGCAGTATTTT
>TRBV9|TRBJ2-3|-|few|16
CASSVEGQGGTDTQYF
TGTGCCAGCAGCGTAGAGGGGCAGGGCGGCACAGATACGCAGTATTTT
>TRBV12-3/TRBV12-4|TRBJ2-7|-|many|12
CASSGADAEQYF
TGTGCCAGCAGCGGGGCAGATGCCGAGCAGTACTTC
>TRBV6-4|TRBJ2-1|-|many|13
CASSERSYNEQFF
TGTGCCAGCAGTGAGCGCTCCTACAATGAGCAGTTCTTC
>TRBV4-1|TRBJ1-1|-|many|15
CASSQAWQANTEAFF
TGCGCCAGCAGCCAAGCGTGGCAGGCGAACACTGAAGCTTTCTTT
>TRBV7-8|TRBJ1-1|-|-|15
CASSLEGQMNTEAFF
TGTGCCAGCAGCTTAGAAGGACAGATGAACACTGAAGCTTTCTTT
>TRBV7-9|TRBJ1-5|TRBD1|-|16
CASSSSGQGVNQPQHF
TGTGCCAGCAGCTCCTCCGGACAGGGTGTCAATCAGCCCCAGCATTTT
>TRBV11-1|TRBJ2-3|-|-|19
CASRGTLTGREGATDTQYF
TGTGCCAGCAGGGGAACCTTAACGGGGCGAGAGGGCGCGACAGATACGCAGTATTTT
>TRBV6-1|TRBJ2-1|-|-|14
CASSLTGGVNEQFF
TGTGCCAGCAGCCTGACAGGTGGGGTCAATGAGCAGTTCTTC
>TRBV12-3/TRBV12-4|TRBJ1-6|TRBD1|few|12
CASRTGNSPLHF
TGTGCCAGCCGGACAGGGAACTCACCCCTCCACTTT
>TRBV3-1|TRBJ2-2|-|many|15
CASSRTPRNTGELFF
TGTGCCAGCAGCCGTACACCCCGCAACACCGGGGAGCTGTTTTTT
>TRBV7-9|TRBJ1-1|TRBD1|few|15
CASSLGSGGGTEAFF
TGTGCCAGCAGCTTAGGATCAGGGGGCGGCACTGAAGCTTTCTTT
>TRBV11-3|TRBJ2-3|-|-|13
CASSVRLEDTQYF
TGTGCCAGCAGCGTAAGACTTGAAGATACGCAGTATTTT
>TRBV4-1|TRBJ1-1|-|-|15
CASSQDPPTNTEAFF
TGCGCCAGCAGCCAAGATCCCCCAACGAACACTGAAGCTTTCTTT
>TRBV7-3|TRBJ2-2|TRBD1|few|14
CASSYLTGTGELFF
TGTGCCAGCAGCTACCTGACAGGGACCGGGGAGCTGTTTTTT
>TRBV11-2|TRBJ2-2|-|-|17
CASSLNPERPNTGELFF
TGTGCCAGCAGCTTAAATCCGGAGCGGCCGAACACCGGGGAGCTGTTTTTT
>TRBV7-8|TRBJ1-4|-|few|14
CASSRPGGVEKLFF
TGTGCCAGCAGCCGACCGGGAGGAGTTGAAAAACTGTTTTTT
>TRBV19|TRBJ2-1|-|few|15
CASSIGLATYNEQFF
TGTGCCAGTAGTATAGGTCTAGCTACCTACAATGAGCAGTTCTTC
>TRBV12-3/TRBV12-4|TRBJ2-5|-|-|11
CASRAGETQYF
TGTGCCAGCAGGGCAGGGGAGACCCAGTACTTC
>TRBV12-3/TRBV12-4|TRBJ1-1|-|-|13
CASSPGTFPEAFF
TGTGCCAGCAGCCCCGGGACTTTTCCTGAAGCTTTCTTT